This entry features one T cell receptor (beta chain) sequence. The data were obtained in a study of cytomegalovirus exposure and HLA in healthy donors. From germline, CDR1 is MDHEN and CDR2 SYDVKM. Losses at the gene ends were 5 bases for V and 13 bases for J; bases not matched to a gene: 12. The CDR3 runs to 15 residues. The PCR had 60 Vbeta and 13 Jbeta primers. Generated by immunoSEQ multiplex PCR, the TCRdb table keeps only in-frame clones and is missing some. The data contain about 190,000 clones, almost 80% of them singletons. The receptor comes from a woman aged 18-35 years in good health and CMV-seronegative. The genes are TRBV28 and TRBJ1-5; 12 bases agree with TRBD1. The sample consisted of PBMCs. This CDR3 reads CASSNPGQGAPWQHF. The CDR3 region has the DNA TGTGCCAGCAGTAATCCGGGACAGGGGGCCCCATGGCAGCATTTT.